One sample yielded the 13 T cell receptor beta chains listed below, sequenced in a study of CD8 T cells in ankylosing spondylitis. TCRdb analysed the 5' RACE reads with MiXCR anew, one entry per CDR3 protein. The repertoire holds around 250,000 distinct CDR3 sequences, with under 20% as singletons. Source material: blood, either unsorted or a sorted T cell fraction (not recorded which). The source of these receptors is a male donor with ankylosing spondylitis or in good health (not recorded which).

The V gene is TRBV4-3, the J gene TRBJ2-7; D is possibly TRBD1 (6 bases). The V and J ends lost 0 bases and 4 bases respectively, with 13 bases between them. The CDR3 totals 15 residues. The V gene's germline CDR1 is LGHNA and CDR2 YSLEER. CDR3 sequence (DNA): TGCGCCAGCAGCCAAGAATCGGACAGTGGGTACGAGCAGTACTTC. Protein sequence: CASSQESDSGYEQYF.

This clonotype was recorded at least ten times. This chain joins TRBV29-1 and TRBJ2-7; unclear D gene. With 1 base removed from V and 3 bases from J, the gap between germline ends came to 10 bases. In germline, CDR1 is SQVTM, CDR2 ANQGSEA. The CDR3 sequence is 13 residues long. In nucleotides, the CDR3 is TGCAGCGTTGAAGTCGGGCGCGGCTACGAGCAGTACTTC. Translation: CSVEVGRGYEQYF.

The DNA for the CDR3 is TGTGCCAGCAGCTTGGTGGACCGGGGACTGAACACTGAAGCTTTCTTT. This codes for CASSLVDRGLNTEAFF. This chain links TRBV5-4 with TRBJ1-1; D may be TRBD1 (5 bases). The V end was cut by 0 bases, the J end by 0 bases, with 12 bases between. Germline lookup yields CDR1 SGHNT and CDR2 YYREEE (reference sequence). The CDR3 extends over 16 amino acids.

The chain uses TRBV29-1 and TRBJ2-4; D may match TRBD1 or TRBD2 (5 bases each). This CDR3 has 14 amino acids. Germline values: CDR1 SQVTM, CDR2 ANQGSEA. Trimming shortened V by 3 bases and J by 6 bases, and 15 bases separated the two germline ends. CDR3 in amino acids: CSVEGPGPSNIQYF. In DNA form, the CDR3 reads TGCAGCGTTGAGGGTCCGGGACCCTCAAACATTCAGTACTTC.

The sample holds a few counts of this clonotype. This chain joins TRBV13 and TRBJ2-2, with D unresolved. V lost 5 bases, J lost 5 bases, and 9 bases lay in between. CDR1 is PRHDT and CDR2 is FYEKMQ in the germline V gene (reference sequence). The CDR3 is 13 amino acids. CDR3 DNA sequence: TGTGCCAGCAGCCCGAGGTATACCGGGGAGCTGTTTTTT. It translates to CASSPRYTGELFF.

The chain links TRBV5-5 to TRBJ2-7; tentative D call: TRBD2 (5 bases). V was pared by 1 base and J by 4 bases, with 12 bases between. Germline loops: CDR1 SGHKS, CDR2 YYEKEE (reference sequence). The CDR3 contains 14 residues. This chain's CDR3 is CASSLTNAGYEQYF. Written as DNA, the CDR3 is TGTGCCAGCAGCTTGACCAATGCGGGTTACGAGCAGTACTTC.

This clonotype was observed a few times. The chain is built from TRBV29-1 and TRBJ2-2, with a tentative D call TRBD2 (6 bases). This CDR3 is 12 amino acids long. V lost 6 bases and J 8 bases, leaving 13 bases between the germline ends. Germline V lookup: CDR1 SQVTM, CDR2 ANQGSEA. In DNA, the CDR3 is TGCAGCGTCCTTAGCGGAACTGGGGAGCTGTTTTTT. Its translation: CSVLSGTGELFF.

This clonotype has a handful of counts. The chain employs TRBV11-2 and TRBJ2-7, with unresolved D. The ends were cut back, 5 bases at V and 0 bases at J, with 11 bases in the middle. The CDR3 has 14 amino acids. Germline lookup yields CDR1 SGHAT and CDR2 FQNNGV. This CDR3 reads CASSPPVGSYEQYF. CDR3 in DNA: TGTGCCAGCAGCCCCCCGGTGGGCTCCTACGAGCAGTACTTC.

V usage is TRBV6-5 and J usage is TRBJ2-7; TRBD2 aligns across 9 bases. From germline, CDR1 is MNHEY and CDR2 SVGAGI. The ends lost 4 bases at V and 0 bases at J; junction bases unmatched: 10. The CDR3 runs 17 residues. The CDR3 coding sequence is TGTGCCAGCAGTTCGCGTAGCGGGAGCCTTCTCTCCTACGAGCAGTACTTC. Translated: CASSSRSGSLLSYEQYF.

J is TRBJ1-5 and V is TRBV5-1; D possibly corresponds to TRBD1 (5 bases). Germline assignment: CDR1 SGHRS and CDR2 YFSETQ. This CDR3 has 15 amino acids. Deletions cut 1 base from V and 0 bases from J, with 8 bases between. CDR3 nucleotides: TGCGCCAGCAGCTTGACAGGTAATAGCAATCAGCCCCAGCATTTT. It is translated as CASSLTGNSNQPQHF. Supplemented by reference TRBV5-1 and TRBJ1-5, the full variable domain reads KAGVTQTPRYLIKTRGQQVTLSCSPISGHRSVSWYQQTPGQGLQFLFEYFSETQRNKGNFPGRFSGRQFSNSRSEMNVSTLELGDSALYLCASSLTGNSNQPQHFGDGTRLSIL.

This clonotype was observed a handful of times. The chain carries TRBV5-6 and TRBJ2-1; D possibly corresponds to TRBD2 (5 bases). Trimming pared 5 bases from V and 9 bases from J, leaving 12 bases between. There are 12 residues in the CDR3. From germline, CDR1 is SGHDT and CDR2 YYEEEE. CDR3 in DNA: TGTGCCAGCAGTTCGGACTGGGCTGAGCAGTTCTTC. Residues: CASSSDWAEQFF. The complete variable domain, with remaining parts taken from reference TRBV5-6 and TRBJ2-1, reads DAGVTQSPTHLIKTRGQQVTLRCSPKSGHDTVSWYQQALGQGPQFIFQYYEEEERQRGNFPDRFSGHQFPNYSSELNVNALLLGDSALYLCASSSDWAEQFFGPGTRLTVL.

This clonotype has only a few counts. V and J are TRBV12-3 or TRBV12-4 and TRBJ2-3; D is ambiguous. The ends were cut back, 3 bases at V and 4 bases at J, with 11 bases in the middle. This CDR3 is built from 14 residues. CDR3 nucleotides: TGTGCCAGCAGTTTTCTTAGTGGTCCAGATACGCAGTATTTT. Translated, it gives CASSFLSGPDTQYF.

CDR3 bases: TGTGCCAGCAGCCAGGGTAGCGGGAGGGCCTACGAGCAGTACTTC. Translation gives CASSQGSGRAYEQYF. The chain is built from TRBV3-1 and TRBJ2-7; 11 bases are a match to TRBD2. CDR3 length: 15 amino acids. Germline V gene data show CDR1 as LGHDT and CDR2 as YNNKEL (reference sequence). After removal of 3 bases from V and 2 bases from J, the junction contained 3 bases not matched to a gene.